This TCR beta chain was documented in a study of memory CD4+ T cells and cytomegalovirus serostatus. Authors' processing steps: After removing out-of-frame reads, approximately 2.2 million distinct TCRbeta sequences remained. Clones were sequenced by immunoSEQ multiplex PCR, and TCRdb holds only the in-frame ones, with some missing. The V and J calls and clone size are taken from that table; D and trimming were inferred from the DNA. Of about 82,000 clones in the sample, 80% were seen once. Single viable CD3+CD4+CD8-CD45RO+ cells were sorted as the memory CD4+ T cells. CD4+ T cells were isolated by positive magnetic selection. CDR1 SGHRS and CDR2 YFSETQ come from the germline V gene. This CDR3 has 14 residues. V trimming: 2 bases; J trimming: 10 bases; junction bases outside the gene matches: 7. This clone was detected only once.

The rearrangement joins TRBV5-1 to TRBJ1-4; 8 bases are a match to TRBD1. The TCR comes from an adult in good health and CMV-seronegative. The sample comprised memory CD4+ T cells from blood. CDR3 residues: CASSFEGQGGKLFF. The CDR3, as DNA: TGCGCCAGCAGCTTCGAAGGACAGGGAGGAAAACTGTTTTTT.